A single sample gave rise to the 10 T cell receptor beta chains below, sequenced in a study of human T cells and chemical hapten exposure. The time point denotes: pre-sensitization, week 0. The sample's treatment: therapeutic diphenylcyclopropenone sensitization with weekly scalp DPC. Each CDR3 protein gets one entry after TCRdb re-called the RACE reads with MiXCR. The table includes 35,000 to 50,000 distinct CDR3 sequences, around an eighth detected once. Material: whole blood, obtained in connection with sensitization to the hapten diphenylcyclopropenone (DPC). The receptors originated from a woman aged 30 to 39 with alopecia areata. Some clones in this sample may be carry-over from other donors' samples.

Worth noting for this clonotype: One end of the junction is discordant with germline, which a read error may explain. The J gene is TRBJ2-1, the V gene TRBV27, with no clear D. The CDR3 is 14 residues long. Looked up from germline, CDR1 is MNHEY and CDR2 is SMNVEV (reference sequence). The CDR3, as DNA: TGTGCCAGCAGTACTCTAGGCCCCTATAATGAGCAGTTCTTC. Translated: CASSTLGPYNEQFF.

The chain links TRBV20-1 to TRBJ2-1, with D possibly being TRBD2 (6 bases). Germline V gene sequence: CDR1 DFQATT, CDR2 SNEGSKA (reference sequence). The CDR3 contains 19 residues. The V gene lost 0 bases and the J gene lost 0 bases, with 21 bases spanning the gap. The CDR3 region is CSARDWGESGGSSYNEQFF. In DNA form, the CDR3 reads TGCAGTGCTAGAGATTGGGGCGAGTCCGGGGGAAGCTCCTACAATGAGCAGTTCTTC.

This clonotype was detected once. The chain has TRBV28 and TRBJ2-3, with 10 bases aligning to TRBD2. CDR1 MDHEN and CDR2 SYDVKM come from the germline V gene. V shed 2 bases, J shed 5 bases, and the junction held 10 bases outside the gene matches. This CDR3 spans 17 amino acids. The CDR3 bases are TGTGCCAGCAGTTTAGGAGCGGGGGGGCCGAGTGGAGATACGCAGTATTTT. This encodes CASSLGAGGPSGDTQYF.

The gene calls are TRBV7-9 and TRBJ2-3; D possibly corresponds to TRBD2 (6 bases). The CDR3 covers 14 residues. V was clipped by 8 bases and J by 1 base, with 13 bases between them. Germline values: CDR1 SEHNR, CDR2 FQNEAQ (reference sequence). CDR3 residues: CASRRGGGTDTQYF. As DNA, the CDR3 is TGTGCCAGCCGGCGGGGCGGGGGCACAGATACGCAGTATTTT.

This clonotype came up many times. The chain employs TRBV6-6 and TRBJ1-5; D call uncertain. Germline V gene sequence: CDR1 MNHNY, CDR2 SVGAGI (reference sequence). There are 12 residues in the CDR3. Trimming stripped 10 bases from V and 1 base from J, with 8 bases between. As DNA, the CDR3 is TGTGCCACACGAGAGAGCAATCAGCCCCAGCATTTT. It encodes CATRESNQPQHF.

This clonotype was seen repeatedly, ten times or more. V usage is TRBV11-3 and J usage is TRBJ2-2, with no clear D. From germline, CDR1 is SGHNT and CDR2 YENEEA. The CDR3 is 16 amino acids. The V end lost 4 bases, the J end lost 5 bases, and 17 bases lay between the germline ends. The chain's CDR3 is CASSYAVTMGTGELFF. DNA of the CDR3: TGTGCCAGCAGCTACGCCGTAACCATGGGGACCGGGGAGCTGTTTTTT.

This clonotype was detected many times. The CDR3 loop is CASSYPRGGGYTGELFF. Written as DNA, the CDR3 is TGTGCCAGCAGTTACCCCCGAGGGGGGGGGTACACCGGGGAGCTGTTTTTT. The rearrangement links TRBV6-2 or TRBV6-3 to TRBJ2-2; maybe TRBD2 (7 bases). The germline V gene encodes CDR1 MNHEY and CDR2 SVGEGT. V was trimmed by 2 bases and J by 3 bases, leaving 16 bases between them. This CDR3 is 17 amino acids long.

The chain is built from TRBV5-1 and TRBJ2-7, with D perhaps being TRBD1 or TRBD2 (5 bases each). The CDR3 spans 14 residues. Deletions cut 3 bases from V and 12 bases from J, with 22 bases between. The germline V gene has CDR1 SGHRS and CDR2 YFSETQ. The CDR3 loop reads CASSSGTPGLERYF. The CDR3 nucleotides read TGCGCCAGCAGCTCCGGGACCCCTGGTTTAGAACGGTACTTC. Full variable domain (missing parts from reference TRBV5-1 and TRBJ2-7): KAGVTQTPRYLIKTRGQQVTLSCSPISGHRSVSWYQQTPGQGLQFLFEYFSETQRNKGNFPGRFSGRQFSNSRSEMNVSTLELGDSALYLCASSSGTPGLERYFGPGTRLTVT.

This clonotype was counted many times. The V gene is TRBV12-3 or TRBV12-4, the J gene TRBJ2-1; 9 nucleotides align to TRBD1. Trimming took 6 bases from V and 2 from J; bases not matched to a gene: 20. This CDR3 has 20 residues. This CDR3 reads CASRPSTGGHPFRPYNEQFF. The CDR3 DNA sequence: TGTGCCAGCAGACCATCCACAGGGGGCCACCCCTTTAGACCCTACAATGAGCAGTTCTTC.

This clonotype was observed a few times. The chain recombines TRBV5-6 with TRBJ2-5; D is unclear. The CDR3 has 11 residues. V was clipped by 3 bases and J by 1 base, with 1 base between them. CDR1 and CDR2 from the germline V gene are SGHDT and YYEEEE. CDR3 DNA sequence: TGTGCCAGCAGCTCCCAAGAGACCCAGTACTTC. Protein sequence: CASSSQETQYF.